This T cell receptor beta chain was captured in a study of tumor-infiltrating lymphocytes in oesophageal squamous cell carcinoma. This clonotype is labeled medium-sized. TCRdb recomputed calls from the PCR reads with MiXCR, one row per CDR3 protein. The sample has over 20,000 distinct CDR3 sequences; more than 30% are singletons. V shed 6 bases, J shed 5 bases, and the junction held 7 bases outside the gene matches. The CDR3 length is 14 residues. The receptor was isolated from a male donor with esophageal squamous cell carcinoma. The J gene is TRBJ2-7, the V gene TRBV12-3 or TRBV12-4; the match to TRBD2 covers 10 bases. Sequenced: esophageal tumor tissue. CDR3 in amino acids: CASSLAGAIHEQYF. CDR3 DNA: TGTGCCAGCAGCCTAGCGGGAGCCATCCACGAGCAGTACTTC.